Listed below are T cell receptor beta chains from one sample, sequenced in a study of neurological immune-mediated disorders. MiXCR, applied by TCRdb to the 5' RACE reads, yields one record per CDR3 protein. The data show some 55,000 distinct CDR3 sequences, with approximately 8.4% seen just once and 1.5% to 2% held by the top ten. The sample was PBMCs. All receptors come from a woman aged 40-49 years in good health. Both conserved end residues are trimmed from each CDR3.

J	V	CDR3
TRBJ1-5	TRBV7-8	ASSNFPLPREGQPQH
TRBJ2-7	TRBV6-1	ASRRATSSYEQY
TRBJ1-5	TRBV6-2/TRBV6-3	ASSLGGRVQPQH
TRBJ1-1	TRBV12-3/TRBV12-4	ASSLVRNTEAF
TRBJ2-7	TRBV7-3	ASSLTGGRMDEQY
TRBJ2-7	TRBV29-1	GVLAHTYEQY
TRBJ1-6	TRBV6-5	ASSRDGLNSPLH
TRBJ1-3	TRBV5-1	ASSLEAPGLSGNTIY
TRBJ2-7	TRBV7-2	ASSSRGGAYEQY
TRBJ1-1	TRBV27	ASQTGMNTEAF
TRBJ1-2	TRBV13	ASSLAGPTYGYT
TRBJ1-1	TRBV10-3	ATRWGEWRGNTEAF
TRBJ1-3	TRBV7-2	ASSPFVRAVGNTIY
TRBJ2-3	TRBV4-3	ASSQDRWRGGDTQY
TRBJ1-1	TRBV6-5	ASSYSRRGGTEAF
TRBJ1-1	TRBV12-3/TRBV12-4	ASSQTGQGAGNTEAF
TRBJ2-7	TRBV20-1	SARGPTTEQY
TRBJ2-7	TRBV5-1	ASSLQGPPYEQY
TRBJ1-2	TRBV15	ATSRPTGSYGYT
TRBJ2-7	TRBV29-1	SVEEGIGVYEQY
TRBJ2-1	TRBV20-1	SARGQRLAGIREQF